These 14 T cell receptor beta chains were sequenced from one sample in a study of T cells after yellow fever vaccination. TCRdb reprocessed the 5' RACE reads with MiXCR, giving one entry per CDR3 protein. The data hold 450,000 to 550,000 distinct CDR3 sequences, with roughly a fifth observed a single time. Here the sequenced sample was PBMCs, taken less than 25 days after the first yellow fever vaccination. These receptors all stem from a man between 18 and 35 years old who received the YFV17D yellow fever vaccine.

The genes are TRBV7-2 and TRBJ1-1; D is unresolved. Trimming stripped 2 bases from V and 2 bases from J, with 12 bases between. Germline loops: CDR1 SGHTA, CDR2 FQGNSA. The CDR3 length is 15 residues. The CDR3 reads CASSLYGRVNTEAFF. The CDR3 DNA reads TGTGCCAGCAGCTTATACGGCAGAGTCAACACTGAAGCTTTCTTT.

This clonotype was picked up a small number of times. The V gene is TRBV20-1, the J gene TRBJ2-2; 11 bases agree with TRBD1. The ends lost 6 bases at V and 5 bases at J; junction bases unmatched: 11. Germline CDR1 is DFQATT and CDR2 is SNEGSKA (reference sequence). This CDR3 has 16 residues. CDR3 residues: CSARERDRGFTGELFF. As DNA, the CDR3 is TGCAGTGCCCGGGAGCGGGACAGGGGGTTTACCGGGGAGCTGTTTTTT.

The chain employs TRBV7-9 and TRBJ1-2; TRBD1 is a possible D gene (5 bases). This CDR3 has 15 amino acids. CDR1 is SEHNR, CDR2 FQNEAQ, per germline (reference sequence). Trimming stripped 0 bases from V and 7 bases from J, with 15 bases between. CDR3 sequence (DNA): TGTGCCAGCAGCTTAGCGCAGACAGAGTGGCGTGGCTACACCTTC. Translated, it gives CASSLAQTEWRGYTF.

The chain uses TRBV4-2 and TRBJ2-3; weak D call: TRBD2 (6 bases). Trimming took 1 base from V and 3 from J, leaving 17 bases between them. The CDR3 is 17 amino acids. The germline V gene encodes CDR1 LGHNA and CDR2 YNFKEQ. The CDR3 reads CASSQVSARGATDTQYF. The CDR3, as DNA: TGTGCCAGCAGCCAAGTGTCCGCGCGGGGCGCGACAGATACGCAGTATTTT.

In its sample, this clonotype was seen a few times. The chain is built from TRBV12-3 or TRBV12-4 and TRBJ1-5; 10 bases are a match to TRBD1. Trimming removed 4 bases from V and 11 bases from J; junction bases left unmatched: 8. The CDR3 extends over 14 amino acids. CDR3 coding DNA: TGTGCCAGCAGTTCAGGGACAGGGGTGAGGACCCAGCATTTT. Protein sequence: CASSSGTGVRTQHF.

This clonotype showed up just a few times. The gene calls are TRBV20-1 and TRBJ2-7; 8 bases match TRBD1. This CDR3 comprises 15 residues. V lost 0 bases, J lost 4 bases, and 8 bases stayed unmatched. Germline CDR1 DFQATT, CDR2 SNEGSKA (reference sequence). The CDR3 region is CSARDSRTGKYEQYF. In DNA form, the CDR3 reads TGCAGTGCTAGAGATTCCCGGACAGGGAAATACGAGCAGTACTTC.

In DNA form, the CDR3 reads TGCGCCAGCAGCCTAGTCAGCGGGGGAGTGGAGACCCAGTACTTC. Residues: CASSLVSGGVETQYF. The V and J genes are TRBV5-1 and TRBJ2-5; 8 bases line up with TRBD2. This CDR3 has 15 residues. V lost 4 bases to trimming and J lost 5 bases; unmatched junction nucleotides: 10. The germline gives CDR1 SGHRS, CDR2 YFSETQ.

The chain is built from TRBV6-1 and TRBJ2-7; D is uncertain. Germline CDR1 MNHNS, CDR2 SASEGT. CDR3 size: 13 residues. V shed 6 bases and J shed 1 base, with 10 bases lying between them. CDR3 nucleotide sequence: TGTGCCAGCAGAAAGTCCTTTTCCTACGAGCAGTACTTC. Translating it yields CASRKSFSYEQYF.

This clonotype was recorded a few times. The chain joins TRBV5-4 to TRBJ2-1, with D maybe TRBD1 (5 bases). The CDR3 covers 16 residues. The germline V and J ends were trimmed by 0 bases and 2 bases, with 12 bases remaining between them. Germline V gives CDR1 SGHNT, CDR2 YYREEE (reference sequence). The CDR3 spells CASSLEGPTPYNEQFF. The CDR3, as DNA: TGTGCCAGCAGCTTGGAGGGGCCAACGCCCTACAATGAGCAGTTCTTC.

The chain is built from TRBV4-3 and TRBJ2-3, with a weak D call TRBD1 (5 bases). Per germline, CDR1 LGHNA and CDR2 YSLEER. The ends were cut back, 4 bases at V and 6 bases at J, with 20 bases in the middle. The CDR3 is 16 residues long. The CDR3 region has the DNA TGCGCCAGCAGCCCTCAGGACACGCGAATAAAGGATACGCAGTATTTT. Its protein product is CASSPQDTRIKDTQYF.

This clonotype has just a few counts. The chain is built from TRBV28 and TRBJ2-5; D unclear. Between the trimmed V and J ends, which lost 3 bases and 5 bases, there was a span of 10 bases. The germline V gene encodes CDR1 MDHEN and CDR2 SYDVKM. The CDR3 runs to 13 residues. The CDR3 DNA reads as TGTGCCAGCAGTTTGACGCAATCTGAGACCCAGTACTTC. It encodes CASSLTQSETQYF.

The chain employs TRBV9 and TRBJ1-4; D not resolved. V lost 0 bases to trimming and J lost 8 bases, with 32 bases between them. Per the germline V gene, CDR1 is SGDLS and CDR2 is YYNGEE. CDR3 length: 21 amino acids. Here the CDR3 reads CASSVGQRGGGRRDPGEKLFF. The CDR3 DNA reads TGTGCCAGCAGCGTAGGCCAAAGAGGCGGAGGTCGAAGGGATCCGGGGGAAAAACTGTTTTTT.

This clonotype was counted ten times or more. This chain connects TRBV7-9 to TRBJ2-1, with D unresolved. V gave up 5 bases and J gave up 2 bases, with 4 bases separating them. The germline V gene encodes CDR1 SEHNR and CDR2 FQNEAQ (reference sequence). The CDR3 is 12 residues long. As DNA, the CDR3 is TGTGCCAGCAGCGCCGCCTACAATGAGCAGTTCTTC. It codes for CASSAAYNEQFF.

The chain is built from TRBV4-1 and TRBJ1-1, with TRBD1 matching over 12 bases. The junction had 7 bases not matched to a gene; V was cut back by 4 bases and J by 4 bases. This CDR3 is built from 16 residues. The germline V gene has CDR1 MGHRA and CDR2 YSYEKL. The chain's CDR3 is CASSLGQGAPGTEAFF. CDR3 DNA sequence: TGCGCCAGCAGCCTGGGACAGGGGGCGCCCGGCACTGAAGCTTTCTTT.